Listed below are T cell receptor beta chains from one sample, sequenced in a study of blood T cell repertoires in COVID-19. This table comes from immunoSEQ multiplex PCR, and its TCRdb copy is limited to in-frame clones, with some not included. Counted here are some 380,000 clones, around 90% occurring once; the ten biggest clones make up around 2.1%. The sequenced material came from PBMCs or T cells enriched from blood (not recorded which). The receptors were sampled from a woman between 40 and 50 years old with acute COVID-19. Both conserved end residues are part of each CDR3. Fields, in order: D gene, J gene, V gene, clone size, CDR3 DNA, CDR3 protein. D genes are given only for firm matches. Not every row has a clone size; where given, it reads once, few, many or a size class.

TRBD1,TRBJ1-1,TRBV3-1/TRBV3-2,.,TGTGCCAGCAGCCGGACAGGGGAGGTCGGAGGCACTGAAGCTTTCTTT,CASSRTGEVGGTEAFF
.,TRBJ1-3,TRBV19,few,TGTGCCAGTAGTATTCTTGGGCCTGGAAACACCATATATTTT,CASSILGPGNTIYF
.,TRBJ1-3,TRBV5-1,few,TGCGCCAGCAGTCTCCAGGGCCTAGAAGGAAACACCATATATTTT,CASSLQGLEGNTIYF
TRBD1,TRBJ1-1,TRBV4-1,.,TGCGCCAGCAGCCAAGTTCCCTCGACAGGGGGGAACACTGAAGCTTTCTTT,CASSQVPSTGGNTEAFF
TRBD1,TRBJ2-7,TRBV7-8,.,TGTGCCAGCAGCCGAGGAACAGGGGGTTCTTACGAGCAGTACTTC,CASSRGTGGSYEQYF
TRBD1,TRBJ2-5,TRBV2,once,TGTGCCAGCAGCCCGGACAGGGGCCAAGAGACCCAGTACTTC,CASSPDRGQETQYF
.,TRBJ1-1,TRBV12-3/TRBV12-4,.,TGTGCCAGCAGTACCCTCGGGAACCCTGAAGCTTTCTTT,CASSTLGNPEAFF
.,TRBJ2-1,TRBV7-8,.,TGTGCCAGCAGCTTAAAGAGATTTACAGGGAGCTCCTACAATGAGCAGTTCTTC,CASSLKRFTGSSYNEQFF
.,TRBJ2-1,TRBV5-4,.,TGTGCCAGCAGCTTGGGGACACCCTGGGACACCAAATACAATGAGCAGTTCTTC,CASSLGTPWDTKYNEQFF
.,TRBJ2-7,TRBV19,.,TGTGCCAGTAGTATCATGGCGAGCGGCTACGAGCAGTACTTC,CASSIMASGYEQYF
TRBD2,TRBJ2-2,TRBV30,.,TGTGCCTGGAGTGGACTAGCGGTGTACGGGGAGCTGTTTTTT,CAWSGLAVYGELFF
TRBD1,TRBJ1-2,TRBV6-4,.,TGTGCCAGCCCCGCAGGACAGGTGGGATCTAACTATGGCTACACCTTC,CASPAGQVGSNYGYTF
TRBD1,TRBJ1-2,TRBV2,.,TGTGCCAGCAGTGAACGCTATACGGGACAGGGTCACGGCTACACCTTC,CASSERYTGQGHGYTF
.,TRBJ1-2,TRBV7-9,.,TGTGCCAGCAGCTTAGCCGACTATGGCTACACCTTC,CASSLADYGYTF
.,TRBJ1-3,TRBV25-1,.,TGTGCCAGCAGTGAAAGGGGCTCTGGAAACACCATATATTTT,CASSERGSGNTIYF
.,TRBJ2-3,TRBV30,.,TGTGCCTGGAGTCGGGGCGGGGAAGGCACAGATACGCAGTATTTT,CAWSRGGEGTDTQYF
.,TRBJ1-1,TRBV19,.,TGTGCCAGTATTGGGCGGGGACGGAACACTGAAGCTTTCTTT,CASIGRGRNTEAFF
.,TRBJ1-2,TRBV2,.,TGTGCCAGCAGCCCTTGGCAGGGCAGCTATGGCTACACCTTC,CASSPWQGSYGYTF
TRBD2,TRBJ2-3,TRBV24-1,.,TGTGCCACCAGTGATTTGAGGACTAGCGGGGTTGCAGATACGCAGTATTTT,CATSDLRTSGVADTQYF
.,TRBJ1-2,TRBV5-1,.,TGCGCCAGCAGTCCGTCAACAACGAACTATGGCTACACCTTC,CASSPSTTNYGYTF
.,TRBJ2-5,TRBV21-1,.,TGTGCCAGCAAGGTGGGGGGTGCAATCCTTCTAGTTTCCGAGACCCAGTACTTC,CASKVGGAILLVSETQYF
TRBD1,TRBJ1-2,TRBV2,.,TGTGCCAGCAGTGGACAGGGTAACTATGGCTACACCTTC,CASSGQGNYGYTF
.,TRBJ2-1,TRBV5-1,.,TGCGCCAGCAGCTTCAGCGGAAACAATGAGCAGTTCTTC,CASSFSGNNEQFF
.,TRBJ1-3,TRBV5-1,once,TGCGCCAGCAGCTTGATCGGGGACTCTGGAAACACCATATATTTT,CASSLIGDSGNTIYF
TRBD1,TRBJ1-2,TRBV20-1,.,TGCAGTGCTAGAACAGGGGCTGGCTACACCTTC,CSARTGAGYTF
.,TRBJ2-1,TRBV7-9,once,TGTGCCAGCGGGGACTTCAATGAGCAGTTCTTC,CASGDFNEQFF
.,TRBJ2-2,TRBV24-1,.,TGTGCCACCAGTGGAAGGGGGGGCACCGGGGAGCTGTTTTTT,CATSGRGGTGELFF
.,TRBJ1-2,TRBV25-1,few,TGTGCCAGCAGTGATCGAGGACGCGGGTATGGCTACACCTTC,CASSDRGRGYGYTF
.,TRBJ2-7,TRBV4-1,.,TGCGCCAGCAGCCAAGTGGCGGAGACCTCCTACGAGCAGTACTTC,CASSQVAETSYEQYF
TRBD1,TRBJ2-7,TRBV2,.,TGTGCCAGCAGAGGGGACAGGGGACCTCTCTACGAGCAGTACTTC,CASRGDRGPLYEQYF
.,TRBJ2-3,TRBV19,.,TGTGCCAGTACCGGGGGACCGACAGATACGCAGTATTTT,CASTGGPTDTQYF
.,TRBJ1-3,TRBV5-1,.,TGCGCCAGCAGCTTGGCCGGAGTCTCTGGAAACACCATATATTTT,CASSLAGVSGNTIYF
.,TRBJ2-2,TRBV11-2,.,TGTGCCAGCAGCTTAGTAAGACGTCCCGGGGCCGGGGAGCTGTTTTTT,CASSLVRRPGAGELFF
.,TRBJ2-2,TRBV6-5,.,TGTGCCAGCACAGTTCCCACCGGGGAGCTGTTTTTT,CASTVPTGELFF
.,TRBJ2-1,TRBV11-3,.,TGTGCCAGCAGAGGGGGGGTCCGATACAATGAGCAGTTCTTC,CASRGGVRYNEQFF
.,TRBJ2-7,TRBV6-5,.,TGTGCCAGCAGCCGGACACTGACCTACGAGCAGTACTTC,CASSRTLTYEQYF
.,TRBJ2-5,TRBV2,.,TGTGCCAGCAGTGAGTGGCAGAAGCAAGAGACCCAGTACTTC,CASSEWQKQETQYF
.,TRBJ1-5,TRBV24-1,few,TGTGCCACCAGTGGGCAGGGTGTCAATCAGCCCCAGCATTTT,CATSGQGVNQPQHF
.,TRBJ2-2,TRBV6-5,.,TGTGCCACAGGACAGCCTTACGCGAACACCGGGGAGCTGTTTTTT,CATGQPYANTGELFF
TRBD1,TRBJ2-3,TRBV5-4,.,TGTGCCAGCAGCTTTAAGGACAGGGGGCGGTTCAATACGCAGTATTTT,CASSFKDRGRFNTQYF
TRBD2,TRBJ2-5,TRBV4-1,.,TGCGCCAGCAGCCAAGATAGGGTGGGGGGGTACCAAGAGACCCAGTACTTC,CASSQDRVGGYQETQYF
TRBD1,TRBJ2-2,TRBV6-6,few,TGTGCCAGCAGTTCGCCAAGGGGGCACGGCACCGGGGAGCTGTTTTTT,CASSSPRGHGTGELFF
.,TRBJ1-5,TRBV5-5,.,TGTGCCAGCAGCTTGAGGTCTCGGGACACCTATAGCAATCAGCCCCAGCATTTT,CASSLRSRDTYSNQPQHF
.,TRBJ2-2,TRBV5-4,.,TGTGCCAGCAGCTCACCCGGGCCCGGGGGCACCGGGGAGCTGTTTTTT,CASSSPGPGGTGELFF
.,TRBJ2-1,TRBV19,.,TGTGCCAGTAGTATGGGGAGGCGAAGGCCCAATGAGCAGTTCTTC,CASSMGRRRPNEQFF